The 8 T cell receptor beta chains below come from one sample, sequenced in a study of blood T cells in healthy people across ages. A second roughly 6 to 12 cycle PCR used barcoded and J-beta primers. TCRdb redid the calling of the 5' RACE reads with MiXCR, one entry per CDR3 protein. The repertoire includes roughly 1,500,000 distinct CDR3 sequences, about 35% of them detected once, and about 11% sits in the top ten. Sample: blood. Source of these receptors: a woman aged 25 to 39 in good health.

About this clonotype: This may stem from a read error, because a much larger clone lies one nucleotide away. The chain recombines TRBV20-1 with TRBJ2-5; maybe TRBD1 (6 bases). This CDR3 is built from 14 residues. The germline gives CDR1 DFQATT, CDR2 SNEGSKA (reference sequence). Here the CDR3 DNA reads TGCGGTGCTAGAGAGGGCACAGGGCAAGAGACCCAGTACTTC. Its protein product is CGAREGTGQETQYF.

This clonotype was detected ten times or more. The genes are TRBV7-6 and TRBJ2-1; 10 bases match TRBD2. CDR1 and CDR2 from the germline V gene are SGHVS and FNYEAQ. This CDR3 region has 18 residues. V lost 5 bases and J lost 1; bases outside the gene matches: 11. CDR3 sequence reads: CASSPRASGGDSYNEQFF. CDR3 bases: TGTGCCAGCAGCCCCAGGGCTAGCGGGGGCGATTCCTACAATGAGCAGTTCTTC.

Only a few counts were recorded for this clonotype. The rearrangement joins TRBV29-1 to TRBJ2-1; the D gene is possibly TRBD1 (5 bases). CDR1 and CDR2 (germline): SQVTM, ANQGSEA. This CDR3 is 12 amino acids long. With 6 bases removed from V and 5 bases from J, the gap between germline ends came to 11 bases. The CDR3 nucleotides are TGCAGCGTGCTAGACAGAAACAATGAGCAGTTCTTC. As protein: CSVLDRNNEQFF.

V gene TRBV6-1 combines with J gene TRBJ2-2; D is possibly TRBD1 (5 bases). This CDR3 comprises 17 residues. CDR1 and CDR2 (germline): MNHNS, SASEGT. The germline V and J ends were trimmed by 6 bases and 2 bases, with 19 bases remaining between them. The CDR3 protein is CASRSGLQGVNTGELFF. Written as DNA, the CDR3 is TGTGCCAGCAGGTCGGGCCTGCAGGGCGTAAACACCGGGGAGCTGTTTTTT.

This clonotype was seen more than once but under ten times. The chain employs TRBV7-9 and TRBJ2-1, with TRBD2 identical over 12 bases. Germline V gene sequence: CDR1 SEHNR, CDR2 FQNEAQ (reference sequence). CDR3 length equals 13 residues. After removal of 11 bases from V and 10 bases from J, the junction contained 9 bases not matched to a gene. DNA of the CDR3: TGTGCCGGCGCTGCGGGGACTAGCGGGGAGCAGTTCTTC. This gives the protein CAGAAGTSGEQFF. Drawing the rest from reference TRBV7-9 and TRBJ2-1, the complete variable domain is DTGVSQNPRHKITKRGQNVTFRCDPISEHNRLYWYRQTLGQGPEFLTYFQNEAQLEKSRLLSDRFSAERPKGSFSTLEIQRTEQGDSAMYLCAGAAGTSGEQFFGPGTRLTVL.

The chain uses TRBV2 and TRBJ2-1; D might be TRBD1 (6 bases). The germline V gene encodes CDR1 SNHLY and CDR2 FYNNEI. The V gene lost 3 bases and the J gene lost 6 bases, with 15 bases spanning the gap. The CDR3 loop spans 15 amino acids. The CDR3 sequence is CASSEGQVVSNEQFF. Here the CDR3 DNA reads TGTGCCAGCAGTGAGGGACAAGTGGTCAGCAATGAGCAGTTCTTC.

The rearrangement joins TRBV27 to TRBJ1-1; D is ambiguous. Trimming pared 5 bases from V and 1 base from J, leaving 11 bases between. Germline CDR1 and CDR2: MNHEY and SMNVEV (reference sequence). This CDR3 is 14 amino acids long. CDR3 sequence (DNA): TGTGCCAGCAGTGGCTTATTTAGGAACACTGAAGCTTTCTTT. It is translated as CASSGLFRNTEAFF.

Only a few counts were recorded for this clonotype. The chain is built from TRBV20-1 and TRBJ2-3; 13 positions match TRBD2. Germline CDR1 and CDR2: DFQATT and SNEGSKA (reference sequence). The CDR3 sequence is 19 residues long. Trimming took 0 bases from V and 4 from J; bases not matched to a gene: 13. CDR3 loop: CSARESRLAGGPRPDTQYF. The CDR3 nucleotides are TGCAGTGCTAGAGAAAGCCGACTAGCGGGGGGACCTAGACCAGATACGCAGTATTTT.